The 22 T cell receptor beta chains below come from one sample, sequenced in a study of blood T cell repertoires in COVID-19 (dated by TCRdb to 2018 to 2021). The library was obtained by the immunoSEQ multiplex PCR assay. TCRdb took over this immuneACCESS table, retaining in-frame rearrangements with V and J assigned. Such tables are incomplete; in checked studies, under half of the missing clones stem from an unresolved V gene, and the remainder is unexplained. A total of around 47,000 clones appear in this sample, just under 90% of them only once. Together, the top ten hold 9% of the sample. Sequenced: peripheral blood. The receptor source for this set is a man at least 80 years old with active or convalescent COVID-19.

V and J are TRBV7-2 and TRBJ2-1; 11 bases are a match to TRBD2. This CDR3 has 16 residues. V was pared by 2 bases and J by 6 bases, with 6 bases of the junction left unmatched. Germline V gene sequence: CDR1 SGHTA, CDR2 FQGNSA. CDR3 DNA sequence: TGTGCCAGCAGCTTAAGGGTAGCGGGGGGGGTCAATGAGCAGTTCTTC. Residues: CASSLRVAGGVNEQFF. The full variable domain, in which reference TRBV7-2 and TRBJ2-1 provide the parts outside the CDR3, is GAGVSQSPSNKVTEKGKDVELRCDPISGHTALYWYRQSLGQGLEFLIYFQGNSAPDKSGLPSDRFSAERTGGSVSTLTIQRTQQEDSAVYLCASSLRVAGGVNEQFFGPGTRLTVL.

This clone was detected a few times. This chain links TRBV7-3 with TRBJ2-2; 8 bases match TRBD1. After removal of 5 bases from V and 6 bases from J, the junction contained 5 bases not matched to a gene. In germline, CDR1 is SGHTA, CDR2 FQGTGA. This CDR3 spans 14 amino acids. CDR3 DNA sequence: TGTGCCAGCAGCCCGCCAGGGGGCCCCGGGGAGCTGTTTTTT. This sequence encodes CASSPPGGPGELFF.

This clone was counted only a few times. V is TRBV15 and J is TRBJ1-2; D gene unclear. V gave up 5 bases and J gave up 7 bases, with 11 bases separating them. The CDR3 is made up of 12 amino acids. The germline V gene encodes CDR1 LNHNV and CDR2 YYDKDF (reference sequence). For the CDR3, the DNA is TGTGCCACCAGCCTAGATGGAGTTGGCTACACCTTC. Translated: CATSLDGVGYTF.

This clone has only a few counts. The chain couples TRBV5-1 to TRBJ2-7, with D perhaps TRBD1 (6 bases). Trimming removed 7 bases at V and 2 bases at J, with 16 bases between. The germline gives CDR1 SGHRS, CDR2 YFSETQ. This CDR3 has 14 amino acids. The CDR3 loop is CASGPGQAPYEQYF. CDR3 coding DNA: TGCGCCAGCGGGCCGGGACAAGCCCCCTACGAGCAGTACTTC.

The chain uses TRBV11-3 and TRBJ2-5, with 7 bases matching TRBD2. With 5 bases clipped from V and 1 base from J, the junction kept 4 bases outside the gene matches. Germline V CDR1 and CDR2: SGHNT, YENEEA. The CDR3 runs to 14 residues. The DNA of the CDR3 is TGTGCCAGCAGCGAGCGGGGACCCCAAGAGACCCAGTACTTC. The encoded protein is CASSERGPQETQYF.

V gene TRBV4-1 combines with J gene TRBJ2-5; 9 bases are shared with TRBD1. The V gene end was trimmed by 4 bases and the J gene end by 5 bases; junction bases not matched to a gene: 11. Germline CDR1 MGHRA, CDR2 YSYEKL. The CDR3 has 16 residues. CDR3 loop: CASSLGPGQGGETQYF. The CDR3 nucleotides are TGCGCCAGCAGCCTAGGACCGGGACAGGGAGGGGAGACCCAGTACTTC.

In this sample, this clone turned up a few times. The CDR3 DNA sequence: TGTGCCAGCAGTCTCGGGGTGAAACTGTTTTTT. This codes for CASSLGVKLFF. V is TRBV12-3 or TRBV12-4 and J is TRBJ1-4; D not resolved. The CDR3 sequence is 11 residues long. V was pared by 5 bases and J by 11 bases, with 9 bases between.

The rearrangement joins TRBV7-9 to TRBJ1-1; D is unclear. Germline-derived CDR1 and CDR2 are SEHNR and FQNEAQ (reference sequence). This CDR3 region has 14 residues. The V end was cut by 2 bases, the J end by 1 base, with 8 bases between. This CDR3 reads CASSLSRGNTEAFF. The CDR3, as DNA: TGTGCCAGCAGCTTATCTCGGGGGAACACTGAAGCTTTCTTT. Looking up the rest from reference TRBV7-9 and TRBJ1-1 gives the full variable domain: DTGVSQNPRHKITKRGQNVTFRCDPISEHNRLYWYRQTLGQGPEFLTYFQNEAQLEKSRLLSDRFSAERPKGSFSTLEIQRTEQGDSAMYLCASSLSRGNTEAFFGQGTRLTVV.

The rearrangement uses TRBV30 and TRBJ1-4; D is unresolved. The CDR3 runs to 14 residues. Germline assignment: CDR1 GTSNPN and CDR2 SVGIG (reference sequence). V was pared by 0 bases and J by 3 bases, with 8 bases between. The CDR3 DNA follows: TGTGCCTGGAGTGTACGGAGGTCTAATGAAAAACTGTTTTTT. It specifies CAWSVRRSNEKLFF.

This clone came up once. The CDR3 sequence is CATTDPVVLNYGYTF. The DNA of the CDR3 is TGTGCCACTACAGATCCCGTGGTGTTAAACTATGGCTACACCTTC. The rearrangement uses TRBV28 and TRBJ1-2; D not resolved. This CDR3 contains 15 residues. Germline V gene data show CDR1 as MDHEN and CDR2 as SYDVKM. Trimming took 10 bases from V and 2 from J, leaving 20 bases between them.

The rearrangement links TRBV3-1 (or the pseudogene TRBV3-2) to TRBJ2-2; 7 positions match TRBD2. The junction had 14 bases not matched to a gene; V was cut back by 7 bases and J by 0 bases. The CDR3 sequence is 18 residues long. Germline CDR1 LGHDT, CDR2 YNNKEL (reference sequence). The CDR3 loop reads CASTLSGVGLPNTGELFF. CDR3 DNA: TGTGCCAGCACCCTCTCTGGTGTGGGACTACCGAACACCGGGGAGCTGTTTTTT.

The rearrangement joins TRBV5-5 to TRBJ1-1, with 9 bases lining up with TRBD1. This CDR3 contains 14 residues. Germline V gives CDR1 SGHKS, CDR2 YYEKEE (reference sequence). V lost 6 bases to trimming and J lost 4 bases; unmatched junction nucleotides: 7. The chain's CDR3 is CASKRDRASTEAFF. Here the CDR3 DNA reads TGTGCCAGCAAACGGGACAGGGCTTCCACTGAAGCTTTCTTT.

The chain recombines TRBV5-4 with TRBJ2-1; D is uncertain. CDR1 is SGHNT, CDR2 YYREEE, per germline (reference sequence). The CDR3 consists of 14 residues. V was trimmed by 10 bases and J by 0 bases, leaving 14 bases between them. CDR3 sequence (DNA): TGTGCCGCTGGTAGATTGAGCTCCTACAATGAGCAGTTCTTC. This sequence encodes CAAGRLSSYNEQFF.

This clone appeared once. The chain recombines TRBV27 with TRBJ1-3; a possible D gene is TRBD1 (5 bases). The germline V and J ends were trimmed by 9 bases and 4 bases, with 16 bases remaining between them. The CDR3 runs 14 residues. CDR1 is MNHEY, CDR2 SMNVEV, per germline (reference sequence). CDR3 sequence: CASSGGREGNTIYF. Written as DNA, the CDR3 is TGTGCCAGTTCCGGGGGGAGGGAAGGAAACACCATATATTTT.

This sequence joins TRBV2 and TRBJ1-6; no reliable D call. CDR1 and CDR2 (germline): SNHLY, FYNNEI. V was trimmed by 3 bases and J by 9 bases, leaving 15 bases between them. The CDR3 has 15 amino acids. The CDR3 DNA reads TGTGCCAGCAGTGACGCGGCCCTCGAATTTTCACCCCTCCACTTT. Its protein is CASSDAALEFSPLHF.

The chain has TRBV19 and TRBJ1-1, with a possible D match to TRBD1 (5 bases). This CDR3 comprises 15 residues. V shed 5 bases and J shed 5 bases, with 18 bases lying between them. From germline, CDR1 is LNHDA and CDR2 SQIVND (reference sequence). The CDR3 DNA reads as TGTGCCAGTAGTCCCCCGGGTGGGGCAAGGACTGAAGCTTTCTTT. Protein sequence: CASSPPGGARTEAFF.

The CDR3 loop reads CASSQNRGPEKLFF. The CDR3 nucleotides read TGCGCCAGCAGTCAAAACAGGGGGCCTGAAAAACTGTTTTTT. J is TRBJ1-4 and V is TRBV23-1; 9 bases line up with TRBD1. TRBV23-1 is known as an ORF, though its function is uncertain. V lost 2 bases to trimming and J lost 7 bases; unmatched junction nucleotides: 2. CDR3 length equals 14 residues.

In DNA form, the CDR3 reads TGCAGCGTTGAAGTTTTCGTGTTTGGGGACAGGGGGACCTACGAGCAGTACTTC. It encodes CSVEVFVFGDRGTYEQYF. V gene TRBV29-1 combines with J gene TRBJ2-7, with TRBD1 matching over 11 bases. V trimming: 1 base; J trimming: 2 bases; junction bases outside the gene matches: 13. CDR3 length: 18 residues. CDR1 and CDR2 from the germline V gene are SQVTM and ANQGSEA.

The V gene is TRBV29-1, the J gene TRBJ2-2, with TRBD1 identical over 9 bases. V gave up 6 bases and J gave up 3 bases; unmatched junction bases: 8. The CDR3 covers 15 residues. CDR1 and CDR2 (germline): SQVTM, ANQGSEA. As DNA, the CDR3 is TGCAGCGTACCCGGGACAGGGACATACACCGGGGAGCTGTTTTTT. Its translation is CSVPGTGTYTGELFF.

The CDR3 is CASSESGTGVDTQYF. CDR3 DNA: TGCGCCAGCAGTGAATCCGGGACAGGGGTAGATACGCAGTATTTT. This rearrangement joins TRBV10-1 to TRBJ2-3; 10 bases line up with TRBD1. Germline CDR1 is WNHNN and CDR2 is SYGVQD (reference sequence). This CDR3 region has 15 residues. Trimming took 3 bases from V and 5 from J; bases not matched to a gene: 5.

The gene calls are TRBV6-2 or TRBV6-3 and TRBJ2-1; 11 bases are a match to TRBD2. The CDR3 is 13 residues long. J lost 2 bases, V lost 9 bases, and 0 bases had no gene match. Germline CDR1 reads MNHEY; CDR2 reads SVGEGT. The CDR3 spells CASSGGAYNEQFF. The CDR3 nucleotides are TGTGCCAGTAGCGGGGGGGCCTACAATGAGCAGTTCTTC.

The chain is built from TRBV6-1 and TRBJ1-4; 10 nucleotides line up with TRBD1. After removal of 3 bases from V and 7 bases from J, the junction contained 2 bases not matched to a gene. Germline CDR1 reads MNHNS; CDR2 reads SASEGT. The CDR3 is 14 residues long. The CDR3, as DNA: TGTGCCAGCAGTGACCGGGACAGGGGTGAAAAACTGTTTTTT. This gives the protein CASSDRDRGEKLFF.